This TCR beta chain derives from a study of shared T cell receptors in the human thymus. Only in-frame clones appear in the TCRdb table, and some are missing; sequencing was by immunoSEQ multiplex PCR. The profile shows roughly 710,000 clones, around 85% of them singletons. Germline V CDR1 and CDR2: MNHEY, SMNVEV (reference sequence). V was pared by 6 bases and J by 7 bases, with 14 bases of the junction left unmatched. CDR3 size: 16 residues. These data are also associated with another study on human thymus T cells. That work states: Resections that were taken during corrective heart surgery supplied the thymus tissue. V and J gene usage appeared biased in thymic and blood repertoires. Related research described strongly overlapping thymic repertoires in unrelated people.

This clonotype originated in a girl less than two years old with a congenital heart defect. The sequenced material came from thymocytes. The chain links TRBV27 to TRBJ2-2, with 7 bases lining up with TRBD1. CDR3 loop: CASRGTPTGFLGELFF. The CDR3 coding sequence is TGTGCCAGCAGGGGCACTCCGACAGGGTTTCTCGGGGAGCTGTTTTTT.